This is a list of T cell receptor beta chains from one sample in a study of cytomegalovirus exposure and HLA in healthy donors. Measured with immunoSEQ multiplex PCR; TCRdb has only the in-frame clones, and not every one. Of roughly 180,000 clones in the sample, about 85% were seen once. Sequencing input: PBMCs. These receptor sequences come from a woman aged 50 to 60 in good health and CMV-seropositive. Each CDR3 is given with its conserved first and last residue. Fields, in order: V gene, clone size, CDR3 protein. Some rows mark clone size as missing; the rest say once, few, many or name a class of expanded clone.

>TRBV5-1|NA
CASSRSRDSSYGYTF
>TRBV5-4|NA
CASSLPRGNYNEQFF
>TRBV6-5|once
CASSPSRGLTEAFF
>TRBV10-3|NA
CAISSTGQGREGYTF
>TRBV10-3|NA
CAISVRTAYEQYF
>TRBV20-1|NA
CSASWGGTQYF
>TRBV9|NA
CASSGGQGGIGGYTF
>TRBV5-1|NA
CASSLARQAEGYTF
>TRBV25-1|NA
CASSDLTRDSSNYGYTF
>TRBV5-4|NA
CASSLRDIPSSYNSPLHF
>TRBV7-7|NA
CASSLGQGASDEQFF
>TRBV6-5|NA
CASRGLDSYEQYF
>TRBV19|NA
CASSNHGQGREGEAFF